What follows describes a single T cell receptor (beta chain). This sample also contains other DNA sequences that code for the same CDR3. The CDR3 length is 11 residues. CDR1 DFQATT and CDR2 SNEGSKA come from the germline V gene (reference sequence). With V trimmed by 6 bases and J by 4 bases, 2 bases remained unmatched. The data stem from a study of cytomegalovirus exposure and HLA in healthy donors. The study ran its PCR with 60 Vbeta and 13 Jbeta primers. Clones were read by immunoSEQ multiplex PCR, and TCRdb kept only the in-frame ones, dropping some. This table holds over 150,000 clones, more than 75% found once.

This chain joins TRBV20-1 and TRBJ1-1; 7 bases agree with TRBD1. This receptor was obtained from a man aged 25 to 45 in good health and CMV-seropositive. The specimen sequenced was PBMCs. The CDR3 nucleotides read TGCAGTGCCAGGACAGGCACTGAAGCTTTCTTT. It codes for CSARTGTEAFF.